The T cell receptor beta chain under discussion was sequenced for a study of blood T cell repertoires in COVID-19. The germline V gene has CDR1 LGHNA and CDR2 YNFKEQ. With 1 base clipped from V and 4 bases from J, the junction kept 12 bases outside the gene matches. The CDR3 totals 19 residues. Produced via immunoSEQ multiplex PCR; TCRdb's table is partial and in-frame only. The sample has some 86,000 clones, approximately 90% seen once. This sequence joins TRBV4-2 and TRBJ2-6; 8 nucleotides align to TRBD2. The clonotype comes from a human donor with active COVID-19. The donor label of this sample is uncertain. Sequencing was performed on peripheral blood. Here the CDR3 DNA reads TGTGCCAGCAGCCAAGCTCTGCGGGGGGCCCTAGGCGGGGCCAACGTCCTGACTTTC. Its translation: CASSQALRGALGGANVLTF.